These 29 T cell receptor beta chains were all obtained from the same sample, sequenced in a study of shared clonotypes between healthy human individuals. Assay: immunoSEQ multiplex PCR; the TCRdb copy retains only in-frame clones and omits some. The sample lists some 2,500,000 clones; over 85% were seen once. Sequenced material: naive CD4+ T cells from PBMCs. The subset was: CD45RA+ positively selected. The receptors derive from a man in his late teens or twenties in good health. Some clones in this sample may be carry-over from other donors' samples.

The V gene is TRBV7-2, the J gene TRBJ2-1; 9 positions agree with TRBD2. The CDR3 length is 14 residues. With V trimmed by 2 bases and J by 9 bases, 5 bases remained unmatched. The V gene's germline CDR1 is SGHTA and CDR2 FQGNSA. The CDR3 bases are TGTGCCAGCAGCTTAATGGAACTAGCGGGTGAGCAGTTCTTC. It encodes CASSLMELAGEQFF.

This chain joins TRBV10-3 and TRBJ1-2; TRBD1 matches at 12 bases. This CDR3 comprises 22 residues. Germline V lookup: CDR1 ENHRY, CDR2 SYGVKD. V shed 0 bases, J shed 2 bases, and the junction held 19 bases outside the gene matches. CDR3 nucleotides: TGTGCCATCAGTGAGTCGATGGCCTGGTCCCGGGACAGGGGGCGCGGAAACTATGGCTACACCTTC. This sequence encodes CAISESMAWSRDRGRGNYGYTF.

CDR3 sequence (DNA): TGTGCCAGCAGCTCAGGAAGCGGGAGCACAGATACGCAGTATTTT. Translating gives CASSSGSGSTDTQYF. The chain has TRBV11-3 and TRBJ2-3, with a weak D call TRBD2 (6 bases). The CDR3 is made up of 15 amino acids. The V and J ends lost 4 bases and 0 bases respectively, with 11 bases between them. Per the germline V gene, CDR1 is SGHNT and CDR2 is YENEEA.

The sample holds a few counts of this clone. V and J are TRBV6-6 and TRBJ1-2; D might be TRBD1 (6 bases). Germline V gene sequence: CDR1 MNHNY, CDR2 SVGAGI (reference sequence). Trimming removed 8 bases at V and 5 bases at J, with 15 bases between. CDR3 length: 13 residues. The CDR3 loop is CASLDQGGYGYTF. The CDR3 DNA is TGTGCCAGCCTAGATCAAGGGGGGTATGGCTACACCTTC.

With regard to this clone: This sample also contains other DNA sequences that code for the same CDR3. J is TRBJ2-5 and V is TRBV18; tentatively, D is TRBD1 (6 bases). The V gene lost 3 bases and the J gene lost 3 bases, with 8 bases spanning the gap. CDR1 and CDR2 from the germline V gene are KGHSH and LQKENI. The CDR3 covers 13 residues. DNA of the CDR3: TGTGCCAGCTCACCTAGGACAGAAGAGACCCAGTACTTC. Amino acids: CASSPRTEETQYF.

V gene TRBV7-3 combines with J gene TRBJ2-2, with D perhaps matching TRBD1 (6 bases). V lost 5 bases and J lost 6, with 10 bases in between. The germline V gene has CDR1 SGHTA and CDR2 FQGTGA. This CDR3 is built from 13 residues. CDR3 loop: CASSHRDAGELFF. CDR3 sequence (DNA): TGTGCCAGCAGCCACAGGGACGCCGGGGAGCTGTTTTTT.

This clone was observed a few times. The V gene is TRBV11-2, the J gene TRBJ1-2; D is unclear. Trimming shortened V by 0 bases and J by 7 bases, and 12 bases separated the two germline ends. This CDR3 contains 14 residues. Germline-derived CDR1 and CDR2 are SGHAT and FQNNGV. In DNA, the CDR3 is TGTGCCAGCAGCTTAGAGGTTGGGTGGGCTGGCTACACCTTC. This sequence encodes CASSLEVGWAGYTF.

The chain joins TRBV15 to TRBJ1-2; 8 nucleotides match TRBD1. The length of the CDR3 is 15 residues. V shed 3 bases and J 2 bases; nucleotides not matched to a gene: 5. Germline CDR1 LNHNV, CDR2 YYDKDF (reference sequence). The CDR3 region is CATSSYGQGNYGYTF. The CDR3 DNA reads as TGTGCCACCAGCAGTTACGGACAGGGAAACTATGGCTACACCTTC.

The chain employs TRBV29-1 and TRBJ1-5; a weak D match, TRBD1 (5 bases). In germline, CDR1 is SQVTM, CDR2 ANQGSEA. The CDR3 length is 14 residues. V shed 4 bases and J shed 2 bases, with 12 bases lying between them. In DNA form, the CDR3 reads TGCAGCGTTGCATCACCGGGGCGCAATCAGCCCCAGCATTTT. Amino acids: CSVASPGRNQPQHF.

The rearrangement uses TRBV19 and TRBJ2-1, with 9 bases fitting TRBD2. The CDR3 has 17 residues. After removal of 1 base from V and 3 bases from J, the junction contained 7 bases not matched to a gene. CDR1 is LNHDA and CDR2 is SQIVND in the germline V gene (reference sequence). CDR3 in DNA: TGTGCCAGTAGTATAGTAGGCGGGAGGGGGGTCTACAATGAGCAGTTCTTC. It codes for CASSIVGGRGVYNEQFF.

CDR3 protein: CASSLYRSSGANVLTF. The CDR3 nucleotides read TGTGCCAGCAGTTTATATCGCAGTTCTGGGGCCAACGTCCTGACTTTC. V gene TRBV28 combines with J gene TRBJ2-6; D unclear. Between the trimmed V and J ends, which lost 1 base and 1 base, there was a span of 8 bases. Germline V gene data show CDR1 as MDHEN and CDR2 as SYDVKM. This CDR3 region has 16 residues.

CDR3 in DNA: TGTGCCACCAGCAGAGACCGGACTAGGCCCTACGAGCAGTACTTC. Translation: CATSRDRTRPYEQYF. The rearrangement joins TRBV15 to TRBJ2-7, with 7 nucleotides matching TRBD2. This CDR3 is 15 amino acids long. Germline assignment: CDR1 LNHNV and CDR2 YYDKDF (reference sequence). Losses at the gene ends were 0 bases for V and 2 bases for J; bases not matched to a gene: 4.

The rearrangement links TRBV4-1 to TRBJ1-4; TRBD1 might be the D (5 bases). Trimming pared 2 bases from V and 12 bases from J, leaving 22 bases between. The CDR3 totals 16 residues. Germline values: CDR1 MGHRA, CDR2 YSYEKL. The CDR3 loop reads CASSQYDSLTLGQLFF. The CDR3 nucleotides are TGCGCCAGCAGCCAATATGACAGCCTCACGTTGGGTCAACTGTTTTTT.

This rearrangement joins TRBV28 to TRBJ2-7; D might be TRBD1 (6 bases). The CDR3 has 11 residues. In germline, CDR1 is MDHEN, CDR2 SYDVKM. V was cut by 2 bases and J by 9 bases, with 8 bases left in between. In DNA form, the CDR3 reads TGTGCCAGCAGTTTAGGACAGACGCAGTACTTC. Translating it yields CASSLGQTQYF.

The rearrangement uses TRBV5-3 and TRBJ2-7; a possible D gene is TRBD2 (5 bases). TRBV5-3 is marked as an open reading frame, function uncertain. V was shortened by 2 bases and J by 7 bases, with 16 bases between the two germline ends. The CDR3 has 14 residues. The CDR3 DNA follows: TGTGCCAGAAGCTTACTAGGTTTAAGGGAGGAGCAGTACTTC. Its translation is CARSLLGLREEQYF.

Note on this clone: A junction boundary mismatches the germline segment, possibly from a read error. V usage is TRBV29-1 and J usage is TRBJ2-7; 9 bases align to TRBD1. Germline V CDR1 and CDR2: SQVTM, ANQGSEA. The CDR3 contains 14 residues. The CDR3 DNA reads as TGCAGCGTAGGGCGGGGACAGGGATCCTCCGAGCAGTACTTC. Translated, it gives CSVGRGQGSSEQYF.

The J gene is TRBJ1-1, the V gene TRBV28, with D uncertain. Germline CDR1 reads MDHEN; CDR2 reads SYDVKM. The CDR3 consists of 14 residues. Deletions cut 2 bases from V and 4 bases from J, with 11 bases between. The CDR3 DNA is TGTGCCAGCAGTTTAGTCGGGGTGAGCACTGAAGCTTTCTTT. Encoded protein: CASSLVGVSTEAFF.

Concerning this clone itself: This sample also contains other DNA sequences that code for the same CDR3. The J gene is TRBJ1-1, the V gene TRBV11-2, with D uncertain. The CDR3 loop spans 13 amino acids. The germline V gene has CDR1 SGHAT and CDR2 FQNNGV. Trimming pared 3 bases from V and 1 base from J, leaving 6 bases between. CDR3 DNA sequence: TGTGCCAGCAGCTTGGGCGAGAACACTGAAGCTTTCTTT. This encodes CASSLGENTEAFF.

V gene TRBV7-2 combines with J gene TRBJ2-3; D is unclear. Between the trimmed V and J ends, which lost 3 bases and 2 bases, there was a span of 3 bases. Germline V lookup: CDR1 SGHTA, CDR2 FQGNSA. This CDR3 has 12 residues. This chain's CDR3 is CASSFYTDTQYF. CDR3 coding DNA: TGTGCCAGCAGCTTTTACACAGATACGCAGTATTTT.

Here the CDR3 DNA reads TGTGCCAGCAGGGTCGGGGCAGGGGCGACAGATACGCAGTATTTT. Protein sequence: CASRVGAGATDTQYF. The rearrangement links TRBV11-1 to TRBJ2-3; possibly TRBD1 for D (6 bases). Trimming pared 6 bases from V and 3 bases from J, leaving 16 bases between. The CDR3 loop spans 15 amino acids. CDR1 is SGHAT, CDR2 FQDESV, per germline (reference sequence).

This chain joins TRBV12-5 and TRBJ1-2; perhaps TRBD1 as D (6 bases). The CDR3 consists of 13 residues. CDR1 and CDR2 (germline): LGHNT, FRNRAP. Trimming pared 1 base from V and 7 bases from J, leaving 10 bases between. The CDR3 loop reads CASGLAGASGYTF. Here the CDR3 DNA reads TGTGCTAGTGGTTTGGCGGGGGCTAGTGGCTACACCTTC.

For the CDR3, the DNA is TGTGCCAGCAGCTTGTCCCTACCCACAGATACGCAGTATTTT. Translated: CASSLSLPTDTQYF. The chain joins TRBV7-2 to TRBJ2-3; D is uncertain. V was pared by 3 bases and J by 2 bases, with 9 bases between. Germline V gene sequence: CDR1 SGHTA, CDR2 FQGNSA. CDR3 length: 14 amino acids.

The chain couples TRBV29-1 to TRBJ2-5, with D maybe TRBD1 (6 bases). Trimming took 7 bases from V and 3 from J, leaving 18 bases between them. CDR1 and CDR2 (germline): SQVTM, ANQGSEA. CDR3 size: 14 residues. The CDR3 loop is CSATSPGDEETQYF. The CDR3 bases are TGCAGCGCCACCAGCCCAGGGGATGAAGAGACCCAGTACTTC.

This chain joins TRBV14 and TRBJ2-7; 7 bases are shared with TRBD1. In germline, CDR1 is SGHDN, CDR2 FVKESK. The CDR3 is 15 amino acids. The V and J ends lost 4 bases and 2 bases, in that order; junction bases with no gene match: 8. This CDR3 reads CASSRNRDSTYEQYF. The CDR3 region has the DNA TGTGCCAGCAGCCGCAACCGGGACAGCACCTACGAGCAGTACTTC.

This clone was counted only a few times. This rearrangement joins TRBV28 to TRBJ1-2; D is unclear. The CDR3 runs 12 residues. CDR1 is MDHEN and CDR2 is SYDVKM in the germline V gene. Trimming left V 2 bases short and J 3 bases short, with 4 bases between. CDR3 region: CASSLEDYGYTF. For the CDR3, the DNA is TGTGCCAGCAGTTTAGAGGACTATGGCTACACCTTC.

The chain is built from TRBV9 and TRBJ1-5, with D possibly being TRBD1 (5 bases). From germline, CDR1 is SGDLS and CDR2 YYNGEE. The ends were cut back, 2 bases at V and 7 bases at J, with 19 bases in the middle. This CDR3 spans 16 amino acids. CDR3 sequence (DNA): TGTGCCAGCAGCGTCTCCGATGGGGGTCGGGGGCAGCCCCAGCATTTT. This sequence encodes CASSVSDGGRGQPQHF.

The chain uses TRBV19 and TRBJ2-1; TRBD2 matches 12 bases. CDR1 and CDR2 from the germline V gene are LNHDA and SQIVND (reference sequence). There are 19 residues in the CDR3. Unmatched junction bases numbered 7, after V lost 1 base and J lost 0 bases. CDR3 nucleotide sequence: TGTGCCAGTAGTATAGGGGGACTAGCGGGTTACAGCTCCTACAATGAGCAGTTCTTC. Encoded protein: CASSIGGLAGYSSYNEQFF.

The J gene is TRBJ2-2, the V gene TRBV19, with TRBD1 matching 7 bases. J lost 4 bases, V lost 3 bases, and 11 bases had no gene match. CDR1 is LNHDA and CDR2 is SQIVND in the germline V gene (reference sequence). This CDR3 has 17 residues. Written as DNA, the CDR3 is TGTGCCAGTAGTATGAGTGGACAGGTTTTGGGCACCGGGGAGCTGTTTTTT. This encodes CASSMSGQVLGTGELFF.

This clone appeared once. Other DNA sequences within the sample encode an identical CDR3. The rearrangement joins TRBV28 to TRBJ1-1; 8 bases fit TRBD1. Germline V CDR1 and CDR2: MDHEN, SYDVKM. The CDR3 totals 15 residues. Germline trimming cut 7 bases from V and 1 base from J; bases unmatched to any gene: 8. The CDR3 here is CASTLPGQANTEAFF. CDR3 nucleotides: TGTGCCAGCACACTGCCGGGACAGGCGAACACTGAAGCTTTCTTT.